This is a list of T cell receptor beta chains from one sample in a study of blood T cell repertoires in COVID-19. Profiled with immunoSEQ multiplex PCR; TCRdb holds only in-frame clones, not every one. The data contain under 150,000 clones, around 85% of them seen just once; the ten biggest clones take up 6.5% to 9.5%. The sample consisted of peripheral blood. The receptors derive from a woman aged 60-75 years with COVID-19, enrolled during active disease. The CDR3 runs from the conserved cysteine through the conserved F or W. Each record gives: D gene, V gene, clone size, J gene, CDR3 DNA, CDR3 protein. A D gene is named only where the DNA matches it firmly. Clone size, where shown, is once, few, many, or a class for clones that have expanded.

NA,TRBV9,NA,TRBJ2-7,TGTGCCAGCAGCGTAGCAAACGCCCCGGGGGACGAGCAGTACTTC,CASSVANAPGDEQYF
NA,TRBV19,once,TRBJ1-3,TGTGCCAGTAGTGCTTTTGGGGGAGGCTCTGGAAACACCATATATTTT,CASSAFGGGSGNTIYF
NA,TRBV3-1/TRBV3-2,NA,TRBJ1-3,TGTGCCAGCAGCCCCCTTGGGGAGTCGACTGGAAACACCATATATTTT,CASSPLGESTGNTIYF
TRBD2,TRBV9,NA,TRBJ2-3,TGTGCCAGCAGCGTAGACCTAGCGGGGGGCACAGATACGCAGTATTTT,CASSVDLAGGTDTQYF
NA,TRBV10-3,NA,TRBJ2-2,TGTGCCATCAGGGCCGGGACAACGAACACCGGGGAGCTGTTTTTT,CAIRAGTTNTGELFF
NA,TRBV6-6,NA,TRBJ1-5,TGTGCCAGCAGATCGGGGTCGGGCAATCAGCCCCAGCATTTT,CASRSGSGNQPQHF
TRBD1,TRBV3-1/TRBV3-2,once,TRBJ1-4,TGTGCCAGCAGCCCTGTTACAGGGGCTAATGAAAAACTGTTTTTT,CASSPVTGANEKLFF
TRBD2,TRBV4-1,NA,TRBJ2-1,TGCGCCAGCAGCGCACTAGCGGGGGGGGCTAATGAGCAGTTCTTC,CASSALAGGANEQFF
TRBD2,TRBV4-2,NA,TRBJ2-1,TGTGCCAGCAGCCAAGACGGGGAGGGGACCTACAATGAGCAGTTCTTC,CASSQDGEGTYNEQFF
TRBD1,TRBV6-4,NA,TRBJ1-5,TGTGCCAGCAGCTTACCGGGACAGAGCTTGGGCAATCAGCCCCAGCATTTT,CASSLPGQSLGNQPQHF
NA,TRBV27,NA,TRBJ2-2,TGTGCCAGCAGTTTTGGCGGGCCCGGGGAGCTGTTTTTT,CASSFGGPGELFF
TRBD1,TRBV28,NA,TRBJ1-1,TGTGCCAGCAGGGTACCGGGACAGGGGAGGGACACTGAAGCTTTCTTT,CASRVPGQGRDTEAFF
TRBD2,TRBV3-1/TRBV3-2,NA,TRBJ2-3,TGTGCCAGTAGATGGAGCGGGGCTCGTAGGGATACGCAGTATTTT,CASRWSGARRDTQYF
NA,TRBV5-1,NA,TRBJ2-3,TGCGCCAGCAGCTTGGCCCCCCAGGGATCCCCCACAGATACGCAGTATTTT,CASSLAPQGSPTDTQYF
TRBD1,TRBV4-1,NA,TRBJ1-5,TGCGCCAGCAGCCGAACCACAGGGGTGGAGAGTCAGCCCCAGCATTTT,CASSRTTGVESQPQHF
TRBD1,TRBV5-1,NA,TRBJ1-2,TGCGCCAGCAGCCACACAACAGGGGGGCATGACTATGGCTACACCTTC,CASSHTTGGHDYGYTF
NA,TRBV9,NA,TRBJ2-3,TGTGCCAGCAGCCCACATCAGCTAGATGGGGATACGCAGTATTTT,CASSPHQLDGDTQYF
NA,TRBV6-5,once,TRBJ2-1,TGTGCCAGCAGTTGGGGCGGTGAGCAGTTCTTC,CASSWGGEQFF
TRBD1,TRBV2,NA,TRBJ2-7,TGTGCCAGCAGACAGGGGGCCGAGCAGTACTTC,CASRQGAEQYF
NA,TRBV19,few,TRBJ2-3,TGTGCCAGTAGTATGATGGGTGGCAGGGGGACTGCCACAGATACGCAGTATTTT,CASSMMGGRGTATDTQYF
TRBD1,TRBV5-1,NA,TRBJ2-2,TGCGCCAGCAGCTTGACCACAGGGGGCCGGGACACCGGGGAGCTGTTTTTT,CASSLTTGGRDTGELFF
TRBD2,TRBV5-1,NA,TRBJ2-3,TGCGCCAGCAGCTGGGGACTAGCGGGGAGCACAGATACGCAGTATTTT,CASSWGLAGSTDTQYF
NA,TRBV18,NA,TRBJ2-7,TGTGCCAGCTCACCCCCTGACACGGGGGACGACGAGCAGTACTTC,CASSPPDTGDDEQYF
TRBD1,TRBV5-1,many,TRBJ1-1,TGCGCCAGCAGTCTTTACAGGGGGACTGAAGCTTTCTTT,CASSLYRGTEAFF
TRBD2,TRBV10-3,NA,TRBJ2-2,TGTGCCATCAGTGAGATCGCGGCGGGGGGGCCCGGCACCGGGGAGCTGTTTTTT,CAISEIAAGGPGTGELFF
NA,TRBV18,NA,TRBJ1-1,TGTGCCAGCTCACCACCCATACAGGGTGGTTCACTTTCAGCTTTCTTT,CASSPPIQGGSLSAFF
TRBD1,TRBV7-8,NA,TRBJ1-4,TGTGCCAGCAGCACCGGGACAGTGAATGAAAAACTGTTTTTT,CASSTGTVNEKLFF
TRBD2,TRBV6-2/TRBV6-3,NA,TRBJ2-2,TGTGCCAGCAGTCCAATTAGCGGGGTTGACGCCGGGGAGCTGTTTTTT,CASSPISGVDAGELFF
NA,TRBV3-1/TRBV3-2,few,TRBJ2-5,TGTGCCAGTAAAGGGGTCCAAGAGACCCAGTACTTC,CASKGVQETQYF
TRBD1,TRBV5-1,NA,TRBJ1-6,TGCGCCAGCAGCTCTACAGGGGCCAATAATTCACCCCTCCACTTT,CASSSTGANNSPLHF
NA,TRBV5-1,NA,TRBJ1-2,TGCGCCAGCAGCTTTAGTCGGGAGGGAACTTATGGCTACACCTTC,CASSFSREGTYGYTF
NA,TRBV11-2,NA,TRBJ2-1,TGTGCCAGCAGCTTAGGGAGGAGGGGCAGATCCTACAATGAGCAGTTCTTC,CASSLGRRGRSYNEQFF
TRBD2,TRBV6-2/TRBV6-3,NA,TRBJ2-3,TGTGCCAGCAGTTACTCCCTAGCGGGGATCAGCACAGATACGCAGTATTTT,CASSYSLAGISTDTQYF
NA,TRBV7-9,few,TRBJ1-3,TGTGCCAGCAGCCTTACAGGATCTGGAAACACCATATATTTT,CASSLTGSGNTIYF
TRBD1,TRBV6-6,NA,TRBJ1-2,TGTGCCAGCAGTTATCGAGAGACAGGGGATGGCTACACCTTC,CASSYRETGDGYTF
TRBD2,TRBV5-8,NA,TRBJ2-7,TGTGCCAGCAGCTTCTTGGGAGGGTTTGACGAGCAGTACTTC,CASSFLGGFDEQYF
TRBD2,TRBV4-2,NA,TRBJ2-7,TGTGCCAGCAGCCCCTGGACTAGCGGGGGAACCCACTACTACGAGCAGTACTTC,CASSPWTSGGTHYYEQYF
TRBD2,TRBV10-3,few,TRBJ2-3,TGTGCCATCAGTAAAAGCGGGGACGGTGAAGATACGCAGTATTTT,CAISKSGDGEDTQYF
NA,TRBV6-9,NA,TRBJ2-5,TGTGCCAGCATGCCGCCCGGGACTCAACCAGAGACCCAGTACTTC,CASMPPGTQPETQYF
TRBD1,TRBV15,NA,TRBJ1-2,TGTGCCACCAGCAGAGTCGGACAGGGAAGTGGCTACACCTTC,CATSRVGQGSGYTF
TRBD1,TRBV2,NA,TRBJ1-5,TGTGCCACGGCGGGACAGACTTTTAGCAATCAGCCCCAGCATTTT,CATAGQTFSNQPQHF
NA,TRBV2,few,TRBJ2-1,TGTGCCAGCAGTATCGGGGGACGGAACAATGAGCAGTTCTTC,CASSIGGRNNEQFF
TRBD1,TRBV5-1,NA,TRBJ1-2,TGCGCCAGCAGCTTGAACGCCGGGACAGGGTATGGCTACACCTTC,CASSLNAGTGYGYTF
NA,TRBV10-3,NA,TRBJ2-5,TGTGCCATCAGTGAGTTTACAGGGATAGAGACCCAGTACTTC,CAISEFTGIETQYF
TRBD2,TRBV30,NA,TRBJ2-1,TGTGCCTGGAGTCCCTTAGCGGGGGGGCTGCCTGAGCAGTTCTTC,CAWSPLAGGLPEQFF